This T cell receptor beta chain was found in a study of OX40 agonist ivuxolimab in advanced cancers. About the study as a whole: Ivuxolimab, which targeted the costimulatory receptor OX40 (CD134), was an agonistic, fully human IgG2 monoclonal antibody. Intravenous ivuxolimab was administered to patients every 2 weeks at six dose levels: 0.01, 0.1, 0.3, 1.5, 3 and 10 mg/kg. Partial responses occurred in three dose-escalation patients, of whom one had hepatocellular carcinoma and two had cutaneous melanoma. The monotherapy dose-escalation portion (N of about 49 patients) of the phase I ivuxolimab trial is reported in the paper. Peripheral TCRbeta sequencing aimed to test whether ivuxolimab altered TCR sequence diversity and caused clonal T-cell expansion. Prior anti-PD-1, anti-PD-L1 or anti-CTLA-4 therapy was permitted, and about two fifths of dose-escalation patients had received checkpoint inhibitors. The dose-escalation cohort was roughly 80% male with a mean age of about 60 years, ranging from roughly 20 to 80. Among the roughly 54 dose-escalation patients, about 19 had hepatocellular carcinoma, 15 or so melanoma, 9 renal cell carcinoma and 9 head and neck cancer.

This clone appeared a few times. It has no known antigen specificity. Nothing much larger sits one base from this clone, and base qualities are not available. The research as a whole found: In partial responders in the 0.1-3.0 mg/kg groups, normalized peripheral clonal expansion was found to be among the lowest, especially among CD8+ T cells. Which antigens the clonally expanded peripheral T cells were specific for was not determined. Low levels of normalized T-cell clonal expansion were also seen in some patients who did not respond. On average, CD8+ T cells showed more expanded clones than CD4+ T cells after ivuxolimab. Clonal expansion of both CD4+ and CD8+ blood T cells was observed from baseline to week 6 at doses 0.1 to 3.0 mg/kg.

Genomic DNA was extracted from sorted cells for sequencing of the TCRbeta CDR3 region. The immunoSEQ Assay was used to sequence the TCRbeta CDR3 regions. This is the immuneACCESS table as TCRdb keeps it, with only in-frame sequences that have V and J called. A part of the clones is gone; compared with another copy, unresolved V genes explain less than half, and the rest is unexplained. Within this sample are some 16,000 clones, with roughly 90% of them counted one time only. The ten largest make up roughly 4% of the sample. From its cysteine to its phenylalanine, the CDR3 spans 13 amino acids. The sequence is cut down to CDR3 DNA, 39 bases in frame from base 1. From a lookup of the germline V gene, CDR1 and CDR2 are SGDLS and YYNGEE. Ends trimmed: V by 4 bases, J by 11 bases; bases unmatched to a gene: 11. The trial excluded patients who had a history of autoimmune disease or who were on systemic immunosuppression. In every dose cohort, peripheral blood was drawn for TCR sequencing at baseline, cycle 4 day 1, and cycle 7 day 1. Samples were obtained from an open-label, multicenter, first-in-human phase I dose-escalation trial of ivuxolimab. Adults with locally advanced or metastatic head and neck squamous cell, hepatocellular, melanoma or renal cell carcinoma were enrolled in the trial. Before TCR sequencing, CD4+ T cells and CD8+ T cells from peripheral blood were sorted into separate populations.

The chain is assembled from TRBV9 and TRBJ1-1, and 7 junctional nucleotides match TRBD1. The sample consisted of CD4+ or CD8+ T cells sorted from blood, taken in a trial of the OX40 agonist ivuxolimab. The TCR comes from an adult with an advanced solid tumor such as melanoma, head and neck, liver or kidney cancer. The CDR3 protein is CASSKSPGQTAFF. The DNA sequence reads TGTGCCAGCAGCAAATCTCCGGGACAGACGGCTTTCTTT.